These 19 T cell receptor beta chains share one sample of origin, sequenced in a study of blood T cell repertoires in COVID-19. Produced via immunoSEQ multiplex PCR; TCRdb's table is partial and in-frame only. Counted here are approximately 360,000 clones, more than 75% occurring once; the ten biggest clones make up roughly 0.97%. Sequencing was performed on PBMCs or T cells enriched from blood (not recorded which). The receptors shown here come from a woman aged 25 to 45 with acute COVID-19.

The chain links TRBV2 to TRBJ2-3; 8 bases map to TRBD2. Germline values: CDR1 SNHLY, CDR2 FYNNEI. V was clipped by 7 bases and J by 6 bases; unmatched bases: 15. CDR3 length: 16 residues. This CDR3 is CASNSRGRLAGDTQYF. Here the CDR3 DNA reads TGTGCCAGCAATTCCCGCGGACGGCTAGCGGGCGATACGCAGTATTTT.

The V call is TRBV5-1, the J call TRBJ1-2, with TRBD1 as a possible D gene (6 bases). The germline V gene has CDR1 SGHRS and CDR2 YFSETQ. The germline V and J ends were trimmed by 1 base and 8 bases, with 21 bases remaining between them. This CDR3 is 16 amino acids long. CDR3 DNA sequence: TGCGCCAGCAGCTTGACTCCCTCAACAACAGGGTTAGGCTACACCTTC. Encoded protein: CASSLTPSTTGLGYTF.

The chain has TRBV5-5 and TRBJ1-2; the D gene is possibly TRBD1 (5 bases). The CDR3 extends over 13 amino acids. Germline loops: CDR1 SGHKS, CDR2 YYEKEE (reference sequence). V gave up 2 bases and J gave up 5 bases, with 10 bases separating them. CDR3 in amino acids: CASSLSGGYGYTF. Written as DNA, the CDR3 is TGTGCCAGCAGCTTATCGGGGGGGTATGGCTACACCTTC.

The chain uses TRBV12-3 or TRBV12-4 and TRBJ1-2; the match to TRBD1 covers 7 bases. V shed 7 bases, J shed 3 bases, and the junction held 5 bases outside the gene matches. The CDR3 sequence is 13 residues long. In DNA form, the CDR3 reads TGTGCCAGCACCCAGGGGGACCACTATGGCTACACCTTC. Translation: CASTQGDHYGYTF.

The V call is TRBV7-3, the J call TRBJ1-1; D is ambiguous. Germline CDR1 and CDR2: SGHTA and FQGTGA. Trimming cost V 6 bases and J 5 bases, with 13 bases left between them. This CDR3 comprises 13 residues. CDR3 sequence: CASRSLGLTEAFF. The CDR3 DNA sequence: TGTGCCAGCAGGTCTCTCGGGTTGACTGAAGCTTTCTTT.

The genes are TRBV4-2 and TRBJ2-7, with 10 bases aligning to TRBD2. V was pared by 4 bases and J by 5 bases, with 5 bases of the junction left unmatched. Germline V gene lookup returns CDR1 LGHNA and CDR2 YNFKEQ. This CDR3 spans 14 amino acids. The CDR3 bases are TGTGCCAGCAGCCTGGCTAGCGGGGGAAACGAGCAGTACTTC. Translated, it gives CASSLASGGNEQYF.

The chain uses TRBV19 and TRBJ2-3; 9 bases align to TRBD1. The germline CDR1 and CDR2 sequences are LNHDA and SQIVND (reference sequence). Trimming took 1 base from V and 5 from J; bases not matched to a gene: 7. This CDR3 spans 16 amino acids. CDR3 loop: CASSIGVGQGEDTQYF. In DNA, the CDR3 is TGTGCCAGTAGTATAGGGGTGGGACAGGGAGAAGATACGCAGTATTTT.

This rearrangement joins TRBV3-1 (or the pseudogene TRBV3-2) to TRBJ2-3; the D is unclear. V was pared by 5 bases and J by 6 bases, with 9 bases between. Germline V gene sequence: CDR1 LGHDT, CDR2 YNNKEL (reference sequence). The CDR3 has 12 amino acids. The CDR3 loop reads CASSGDGDTQYF. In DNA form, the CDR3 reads TGTGCCAGCAGCGGAGATGGGGATACGCAGTATTTT.

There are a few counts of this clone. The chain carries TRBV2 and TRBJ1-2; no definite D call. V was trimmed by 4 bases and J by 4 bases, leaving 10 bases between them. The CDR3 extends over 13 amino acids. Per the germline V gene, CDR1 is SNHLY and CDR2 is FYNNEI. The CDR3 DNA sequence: TGTGCCAGCAGTGCCGCGCAGGCCTATGGCTACACCTTC. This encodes CASSAAQAYGYTF.

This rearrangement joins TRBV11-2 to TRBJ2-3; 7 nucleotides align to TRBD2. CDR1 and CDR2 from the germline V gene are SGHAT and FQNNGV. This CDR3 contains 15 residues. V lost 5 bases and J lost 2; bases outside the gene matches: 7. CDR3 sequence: CASSPGTISTDTQYF. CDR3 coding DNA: TGTGCCAGCAGCCCCGGGACTATATCCACAGATACGCAGTATTTT.

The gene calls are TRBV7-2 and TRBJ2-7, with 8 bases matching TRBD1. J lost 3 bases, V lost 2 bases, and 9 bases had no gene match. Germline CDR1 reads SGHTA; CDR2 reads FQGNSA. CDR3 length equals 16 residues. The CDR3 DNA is TGTGCCAGCAGCTTACAGCCGGGACAGGTCTTCTACGAGCAGTACTTC. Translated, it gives CASSLQPGQVFYEQYF.

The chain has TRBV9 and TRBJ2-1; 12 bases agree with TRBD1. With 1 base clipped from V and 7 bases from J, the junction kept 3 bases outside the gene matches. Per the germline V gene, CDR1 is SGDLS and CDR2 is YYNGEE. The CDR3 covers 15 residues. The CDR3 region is CASSVTGQGANEQFF. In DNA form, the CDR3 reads TGTGCCAGCAGCGTAACGGGACAGGGGGCGAATGAGCAGTTCTTC.

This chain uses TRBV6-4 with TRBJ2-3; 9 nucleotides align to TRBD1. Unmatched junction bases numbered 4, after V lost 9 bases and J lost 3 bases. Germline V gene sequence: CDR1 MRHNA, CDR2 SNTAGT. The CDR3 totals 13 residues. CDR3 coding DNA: TGTGCCAGTAGACAGGGGGGAACAGATACGCAGTATTTT. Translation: CASRQGGTDTQYF.

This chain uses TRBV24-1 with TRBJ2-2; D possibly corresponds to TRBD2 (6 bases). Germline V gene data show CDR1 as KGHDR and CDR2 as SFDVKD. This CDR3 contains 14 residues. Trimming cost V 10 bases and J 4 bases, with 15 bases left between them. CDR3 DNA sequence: TGTGCCACGGTTGGGGGGTCGGGCACCGGGGAGCTGTTTTTT. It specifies CATVGGSGTGELFF.

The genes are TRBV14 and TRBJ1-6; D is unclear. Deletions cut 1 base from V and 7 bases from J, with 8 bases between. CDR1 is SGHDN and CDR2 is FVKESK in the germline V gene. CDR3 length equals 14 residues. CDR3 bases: TGTGCCAGCAGCCAAGGACTGACGAATTCACCCCTCCACTTT. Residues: CASSQGLTNSPLHF.

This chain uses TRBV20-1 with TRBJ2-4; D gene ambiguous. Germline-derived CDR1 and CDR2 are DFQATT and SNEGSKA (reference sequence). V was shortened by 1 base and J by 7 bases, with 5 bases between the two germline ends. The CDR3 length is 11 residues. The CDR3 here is CSARVQNIQYF. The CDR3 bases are TGCAGTGCTAGAGTCCAGAACATTCAGTACTTC.

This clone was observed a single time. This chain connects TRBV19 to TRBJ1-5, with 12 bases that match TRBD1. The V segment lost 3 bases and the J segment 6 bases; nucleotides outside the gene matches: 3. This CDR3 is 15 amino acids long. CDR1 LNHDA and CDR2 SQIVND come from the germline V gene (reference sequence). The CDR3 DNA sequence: TGTGCCAGTAGTATGGGACAGGGGGCCGGTCAGCCCCAGCATTTT. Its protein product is CASSMGQGAGQPQHF.

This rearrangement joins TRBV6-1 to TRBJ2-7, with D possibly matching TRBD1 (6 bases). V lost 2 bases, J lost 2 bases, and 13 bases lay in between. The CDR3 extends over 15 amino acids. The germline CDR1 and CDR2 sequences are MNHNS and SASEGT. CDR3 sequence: CASSENTGFPYEQYF. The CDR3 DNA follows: TGTGCCAGCAGTGAAAATACAGGGTTCCCCTACGAGCAGTACTTC.

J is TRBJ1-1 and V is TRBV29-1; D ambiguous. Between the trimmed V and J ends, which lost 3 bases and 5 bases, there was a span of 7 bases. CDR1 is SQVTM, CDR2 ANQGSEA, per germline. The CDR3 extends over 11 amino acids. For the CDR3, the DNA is TGCAGCGTTGACACGGGAACTGAAGCTTTCTTT. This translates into CSVDTGTEAFF. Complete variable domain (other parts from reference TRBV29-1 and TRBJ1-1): SAVISQKPSRDICQRGTSLTIQCQVDSQVTMMFWYRQQPGQSLTLIATANQGSEATYESGFVIDKFPISRPNLTFSTLTVSNMSPEDSSIYLCSVDTGTEAFFGQGTRLTVV.